The clone carrying this T cell receptor beta chain was seen a handful of times. Antigen: not known. TCRdb ran MiXCR on the reads and lists one entry per CDR3 protein. The table lists 55,000 to 80,000 distinct CDR3 sequences, around 20% of them singletons. The data originate from a study of lung T cells in sarcoidosis with Löfgren's syndrome. Trimming removed 4 bases from V and 0 bases from J, with 8 bases in between. The V gene's germline CDR1 is SGHRS and CDR2 YFSETQ. CDR3 length: 13 residues. Study-wide results and limits: Multiple Löfgren's syndrome patients reportedly shared TRAV12-1 and TRBV2 CDR3 motifs.

The chain has TRBV5-1 and TRBJ2-7, with a tentative D call TRBD1 (6 bases). This TCR came from a human donor with sarcoidosis (Löfgren's syndrome or another form), or a control subject (not recorded which). The specimen was CD4+ T cells from PBMCs. CDR3 coding DNA: TGCGCCAGCAGCCGGGACATCTCCTACGAGCAGTACGTC. Encoded protein: CASSRDISYEQYV.